The 7 T cell receptor beta chains in this list originate from one sample, sequenced in a study of control samples from healthy donors and cancer patients. Method: immunoSEQ multiplex PCR; TCRdb's copy keeps in-frame clones and lacks some. There are approximately 140,000 clones in the sample; roughly nine tenths occur only once, and 6% to 9.5% lies in the top ten. Sequences were obtained from PBMCs. The receptors come from a man aged 45-60 years with head and neck cancer.

J is TRBJ2-2 and V is TRBV11-2; maybe TRBD2 (7 bases). Germline V lookup: CDR1 SGHAT, CDR2 FQNNGV. Trimming left V 5 bases short and J 0 bases short, with 19 bases between. CDR3 size: 18 residues. CDR3 nucleotides: TGTGCCAGCAGCCCCAGGTTAGGGGGAGGGCCGAACACCGGGGAGCTGTTTTTT. It codes for CASSPRLGGGPNTGELFF. The full variable domain, in which reference TRBV11-2 and TRBJ2-2 provide the parts outside the CDR3, is EAGVAQSPRYKIIEKRQSVAFWCNPISGHATLYWYQQILGQGPKLLIQFQNNGVVDDSQLPKDRFSAERLKGVDSTLKIQPAKLEDSAVYLCASSPRLGGGPNTGELFFGEGSRLTVL.

This clone was seen only once. The chain uses TRBV3-1 (or the pseudogene TRBV3-2) and TRBJ2-7; TRBD1 might be the D (6 bases). CDR3 length: 14 amino acids. In germline, CDR1 is LGHDT, CDR2 YNNKEL (reference sequence). V lost 2 bases, J lost 1 base, and 9 bases lay in between. CDR3 DNA: TGTGCCAGCAGCCAAAGACAGGATTCCTACGAGCAGTACTTC. Its protein product is CASSQRQDSYEQYF.

This chain connects TRBV10-2 to TRBJ1-1, with D possibly being TRBD1 (5 bases). There are 15 residues in the CDR3. Between the trimmed V and J ends, which lost 2 bases and 4 bases, there was a span of 14 bases. The germline V gene has CDR1 WSHSY and CDR2 SAAADI. The CDR3 bases are TGCGCCAGCAGTGAGGGTGGGGGTTTGACCACTGAAGCTTTCTTT. It is translated as CASSEGGGLTTEAFF.

This sequence joins TRBV19 and TRBJ2-3, with D maybe TRBD2 (5 bases). This CDR3 contains 12 residues. CDR1 and CDR2 from the germline V gene are LNHDA and SQIVND (reference sequence). With 8 bases removed from V and 6 bases from J, the gap between germline ends came to 12 bases. CDR3 DNA: TGTGCCAGTTCGTCGGGGTCCGATACGCAGTATTTT. This codes for CASSSGSDTQYF.

This chain joins TRBV20-1 and TRBJ1-3; D ambiguous. Germline CDR1 reads DFQATT; CDR2 reads SNEGSKA (reference sequence). The CDR3 loop spans 11 amino acids. The V gene lost 5 bases and the J gene lost 6 bases, with 8 bases spanning the gap. CDR3 in amino acids: CSAYGENTIYF. DNA of the CDR3: TGCAGTGCTTACGGGGAAAACACCATATATTTT.

V is TRBV11-3 and J is TRBJ2-2; maybe TRBD1 (6 bases). Trimming shortened V by 4 bases and J by 1 base, and 10 bases separated the two germline ends. The germline gives CDR1 SGHNT, CDR2 YENEEA. This CDR3 is 15 amino acids long. The CDR3 coding sequence is TGTGCCAGCAGCTGGGGGCAGGGGAACACCGGGGAGCTGTTTTTT. Amino acid sequence: CASSWGQGNTGELFF.

V and J are TRBV5-1 and TRBJ1-2; D gene unclear. V was clipped by 0 bases and J by 4 bases, with 10 bases between them. CDR1 and CDR2 from the germline V gene are SGHRS and YFSETQ. This CDR3 spans 14 amino acids. The CDR3 DNA follows: TGCGCCAGCAGCTTGGACACGGCAAGCTATGGCTACACCTTC. Amino acid sequence: CASSLDTASYGYTF. Drawing the rest from reference TRBV5-1 and TRBJ1-2, the complete variable domain is KAGVTQTPRYLIKTRGQQVTLSCSPISGHRSVSWYQQTPGQGLQFLFEYFSETQRNKGNFPGRFSGRQFSNSRSEMNVSTLELGDSALYLCASSLDTASYGYTFGSGTRLTVV.